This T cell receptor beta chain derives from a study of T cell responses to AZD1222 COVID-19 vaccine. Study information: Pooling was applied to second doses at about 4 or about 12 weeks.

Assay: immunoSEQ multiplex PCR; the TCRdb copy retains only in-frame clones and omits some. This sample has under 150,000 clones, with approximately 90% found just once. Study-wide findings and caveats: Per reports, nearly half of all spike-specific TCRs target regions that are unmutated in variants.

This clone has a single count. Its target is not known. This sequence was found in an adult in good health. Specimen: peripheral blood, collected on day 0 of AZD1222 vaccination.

The DNA of the CDR3 is TGTGCCAGCAGCCCCGGGTCGGGGGGCCCCAATCAGCCCCAGCATTTT. This gives the protein CASSPGSGGPNQPQHF. The J gene is TRBJ1-5, the V gene TRBV11-1; weak D call: TRBD1 (6 bases). V lost 5 bases to trimming and J lost 3 bases, with 17 bases between them. This CDR3 has 16 residues. CDR1 and CDR2 from the germline V gene are SGHAT and FQDESV (reference sequence).